The 27 T cell receptor beta chains reported below all come from one sample, sequenced in a study of identifying expanded T cells in peripheral blood. Sequenced by immunoSEQ multiplex PCR; TCRdb stores in-frame clones only, minus some. The sample shows about 78,000 clones, around four fifths of them seen only once. Sequenced input: blood. The source is a person aged 18 to 70 in good health.

This rearrangement joins TRBV7-8 to TRBJ2-1; no definite D call. The germline V gene has CDR1 SGHVS and CDR2 FQNEAQ. V lost 5 bases to trimming and J lost 9 bases, with 11 bases between them. The CDR3 is 12 amino acids. The CDR3 sequence: CASSPRLGEQFF. In DNA, the CDR3 is TGTGCCAGCAGCCCACGTCTGGGTGAGCAGTTCTTC.

Of note for this clone: The sample holds other DNA sequences that translate to the same CDR3. This sequence joins TRBV2 and TRBJ2-5, with D unresolved. The V end was cut by 1 base, the J end by 5 bases, with 11 bases between. The CDR3 runs 14 residues. Looked up from germline, CDR1 is SNHLY and CDR2 is FYNNEI. The CDR3 reads CASSEGVRRETQYF. CDR3 DNA sequence: TGTGCCAGCAGTGAAGGAGTTCGTCGGGAGACCCAGTACTTC.

The rearrangement links TRBV29-1 to TRBJ1-2, with D hard to call. V lost 7 bases, J lost 1 base, and 7 bases lay in between. The CDR3 loop spans 11 amino acids. Germline lookup yields CDR1 SQVTM and CDR2 ANQGSEA. The CDR3 loop is CSAGYNYGYTF. The CDR3 region has the DNA TGCAGCGCGGGCTATAACTATGGCTACACCTTC.

The chain has TRBV6-4 and TRBJ2-7; 14 bases are shared with TRBD2. This CDR3 has 15 amino acids. Germline CDR1 MRHNA, CDR2 SNTAGT. V gave up 6 bases and J gave up 4 bases; unmatched junction bases: 5. This chain's CDR3 is CASRGTSGRRYEQYF. CDR3 bases: TGTGCCAGCAGGGGGACTAGCGGGAGAAGGTACGAGCAGTACTTC.

This clone was observed a few times. V and J are TRBV28 and TRBJ2-1; D is unclear. The V end lost 6 bases, the J end lost 0 bases, and 15 bases lay between the germline ends. CDR1 and CDR2 (germline): MDHEN, SYDVKM. The CDR3 has 16 amino acids. CDR3 bases: TGTGCCAGCAGCGGAACAAGATATACCTCCTACAATGAGCAGTTCTTC. Amino acid sequence: CASSGTRYTSYNEQFF.

The chain has TRBV7-2 and TRBJ2-4, with D perhaps given as TRBD1 or TRBD2 (5 bases each). This CDR3 is built from 14 residues. V was trimmed by 5 bases and J by 9 bases, leaving 17 bases between them. The germline V gene encodes CDR1 SGHTA and CDR2 FQGNSA. CDR3 protein: CASSLSRLGGIQYF. The CDR3 region has the DNA TGTGCCAGCAGCCTTAGTAGGCTTGGGGGCATTCAGTACTTC.

This chain links TRBV29-1 with TRBJ1-2, with D hard to call. The CDR3 runs to 13 residues. The germline V and J ends were trimmed by 5 bases and 2 bases, with 12 bases remaining between them. Germline values: CDR1 SQVTM, CDR2 ANQGSEA. The CDR3 loop reads CSVLSGENYGYTF. The CDR3 DNA is TGCAGCGTTCTCTCCGGCGAGAACTATGGCTACACCTTC.

The chain has TRBV28 and TRBJ2-6; D may be TRBD2 (5 bases). In germline, CDR1 is MDHEN, CDR2 SYDVKM. This CDR3 has 15 residues. V was cut by 7 bases and J by 2 bases, with 12 bases left in between. CDR3 region: CASISLGAGANVLTF. The CDR3 DNA is TGTGCCAGCATATCCCTGGGAGCTGGGGCCAACGTCCTGACTTTC.

The V gene is TRBV7-3, the J gene TRBJ2-3; possible D gene TRBD2, 5 bases. The CDR3 runs to 13 residues. The V gene lost 1 base and the J gene lost 5 bases, with 7 bases spanning the gap. Germline V gene lookup returns CDR1 SGHTA and CDR2 FQGTGA. CDR3 sequence (DNA): TGTGCCAGCAGCTTAAGAGAGGGAGATACGCAGTATTTT. Translating gives CASSLREGDTQYF.

The chain is built from TRBV18 and TRBJ2-2, with D perhaps assigned TRBD1 or TRBD2 (6 bases each). There are 16 residues in the CDR3. Germline V lookup: CDR1 KGHSH, CDR2 LQKENI. V lost 0 bases to trimming and J lost 6 bases, with 14 bases between them. The CDR3 is CASSPPRGESAGELFF. CDR3 DNA: TGTGCCAGCTCACCACCGAGGGGGGAATCGGCCGGGGAGCTGTTTTTT.

The chain combines TRBV28 with TRBJ2-3; 12 bases align to TRBD1. CDR3 length equals 16 residues. The ends lost 3 bases at V and 5 bases at J; junction bases unmatched: 6. The germline V gene has CDR1 MDHEN and CDR2 SYDVKM. The CDR3 nucleotides read TGTGCCAGCAGTTTGTTGGGACAGGGGGCAAAAGATACGCAGTATTTT. Translation gives CASSLLGQGAKDTQYF.

With regard to this clone: One end of the junction varies from germline; a read error may be responsible. This sequence joins TRBV25-1 and TRBJ2-1; D perhaps matches TRBD1 (5 bases). The CDR3 sequence is 15 residues long. Germline values: CDR1 MGHDK, CDR2 SYGVNS. In nucleotides, the CDR3 is TGTGTCAGCAGTGAATCAATGAACAGGTACGATGAGCAGTTCTTC. It specifies CVSSESMNRYDEQFF.

The chain links TRBV7-8 to TRBJ1-3, with D perhaps matching TRBD1 (6 bases). The CDR3 is 18 amino acids. The germline V gene encodes CDR1 SGHVS and CDR2 FQNEAQ. V lost 1 base and J 1 base, leaving 17 bases between the germline ends. The CDR3 bases are TGTGCCAGCAGCTTAGACAGGGTCCCTTCGTTATCTGGAAACACCATATATTTT. This encodes CASSLDRVPSLSGNTIYF.

This chain links TRBV19 with TRBJ1-1, with 12 bases matching TRBD1. The CDR3 loop spans 20 amino acids. The germline CDR1 and CDR2 sequences are LNHDA and SQIVND (reference sequence). J was trimmed by 0 bases and V by 0 bases; bases with no gene match: 11. CDR3 DNA: TGTGCCAGTAGTATAGATGTGTCCGGGACAGGGGGCGGTATGAACACTGAAGCTTTCTTT. Translated, it gives CASSIDVSGTGGGMNTEAFF.

V gene TRBV2 combines with J gene TRBJ2-5, with D possibly being TRBD2 (6 bases). The CDR3 sequence is 14 residues long. V was shortened by 4 bases and J by 1 base, with 10 bases between the two germline ends. Germline CDR1 SNHLY, CDR2 FYNNEI. This CDR3 reads CASSVGGPQETQYF. The CDR3 nucleotides read TGTGCCAGCAGTGTCGGGGGTCCCCAAGAGACCCAGTACTTC.

The CDR3 region is CASSFGTGGNEQFF. CDR3 DNA sequence: TGTGCCAGCAGCTTCGGGACAGGGGGCAATGAGCAGTTCTTC. The chain recombines TRBV13 with TRBJ2-1, with TRBD1 identical over 11 bases. The CDR3 covers 14 residues. Losses at the gene ends were 3 bases for V and 6 bases for J; bases not matched to a gene: 1. Per germline, CDR1 PRHDT and CDR2 FYEKMQ (reference sequence).

This clone was seen just once. This sequence joins TRBV16 and TRBJ1-1; D is unclear. Trimming cost V 2 bases and J 1 base, with 5 bases left between them. The CDR3 runs to 13 residues. CDR1 KGHSY and CDR2 FQNENV come from the germline V gene. CDR3 residues: CASSQLGNTEAFF. The DNA for the CDR3 is TGTGCCAGCAGCCAACTAGGGAACACTGAAGCTTTCTTT.

As concerns this clone: At the DNA level, this CDR3 is encoded by other sequences in the same sample as well. The J gene is TRBJ1-4, the V gene TRBV6-5, with 8 nucleotides matching TRBD1. From germline, CDR1 is MNHEY and CDR2 SVGAGI. V shed 6 bases, J shed 6 bases, and the junction held 3 bases outside the gene matches. The CDR3 is 13 amino acids. The DNA of the CDR3 is TGTGCCAGCAGGGACAGGGTCTATGAAAAACTGTTTTTT. As protein: CASRDRVYEKLFF.

The rearrangement links TRBV7-3 to TRBJ2-5; the match to TRBD2 covers 10 bases. The CDR3 sequence is 15 residues long. The V gene end was trimmed by 5 bases and the J gene end by 4 bases; junction bases not matched to a gene: 7. The germline gives CDR1 SGHTA, CDR2 FQGTGA. The DNA of the CDR3 is TGTGCCAGCAGCCCGCTAGCGGGAGAAGGAGAGACCCAGTACTTC. It translates to CASSPLAGEGETQYF.

The chain employs TRBV28 and TRBJ1-2; tentatively, D is TRBD1 (5 bases). The CDR3 runs to 14 residues. Between the trimmed V and J ends, which lost 6 bases and 4 bases, there was a span of 15 bases. Germline loops: CDR1 MDHEN, CDR2 SYDVKM. The CDR3 loop is CASSRGARIYGYTF. In nucleotides, the CDR3 is TGTGCCAGCAGCCGAGGGGCGCGGATCTATGGCTACACCTTC.

The CDR3 DNA reads TGTGCCAGCAGTGAAAATGCGGGTGGACCCTACGAGCAGTACTTC. Amino acids: CASSENAGGPYEQYF. The rearrangement uses TRBV6-4 and TRBJ2-7; maybe TRBD2 (5 bases). CDR1 and CDR2 (germline): MRHNA, SNTAGT. CDR3 length: 15 amino acids. V was trimmed by 3 bases and J by 2 bases, leaving 14 bases between them.

The chain combines TRBV27 with TRBJ2-7; 13 bases align to TRBD2. Germline lookup yields CDR1 MNHEY and CDR2 SMNVEV (reference sequence). The CDR3 spans 17 residues. J was trimmed by 4 bases and V by 5 bases; bases with no gene match: 11. The CDR3 loop is CASSRPTSGRAKYEQYF. As DNA, the CDR3 is TGTGCCAGCAGTCGGCCAACTAGCGGGAGGGCGAAGTACGAGCAGTACTTC.

The rearrangement uses TRBV28 and TRBJ2-7; 7 bases fit TRBD2. The CDR3 has 13 amino acids. The V and J ends lost 3 bases and 3 bases, in that order; junction bases with no gene match: 2. The germline V gene encodes CDR1 MDHEN and CDR2 SYDVKM. CDR3 coding DNA: TGTGCCAGCAGTTTTGGGGGGGTCTACGAGCAGTACTTC. Translated: CASSFGGVYEQYF.

This clone was seen a single time. The V and J genes are TRBV6-5 and TRBJ1-5, with D hard to call. Trimming removed 5 bases at V and 2 bases at J, with 7 bases between. This CDR3 comprises 13 residues. The V gene's germline CDR1 is MNHEY and CDR2 SVGAGI. The CDR3 spells CASSLLGNQPQHF. CDR3 DNA sequence: TGTGCCAGCAGTCTCTTAGGCAATCAGCCCCAGCATTTT.

This chain uses TRBV7-2 with TRBJ1-5; D remains unclear. The V gene's germline CDR1 is SGHTA and CDR2 FQGNSA. CDR3 length equals 15 residues. Trimming took 6 bases from V and 0 from J, leaving 12 bases between them. This chain's CDR3 is CASSYVGNSNQPQHF. CDR3 sequence (DNA): TGTGCCAGCAGTTATGTGGGAAATAGCAATCAGCCCCAGCATTTT.

The CDR3 loop is CASSLPTGYNEQYF. As DNA, the CDR3 is TGTGCCAGCAGTTTGCCGACAGGGTATAACGAGCAGTACTTC. The gene calls are TRBV28 and TRBJ2-7, with 7 positions matching TRBD1. Looked up from germline, CDR1 is MDHEN and CDR2 is SYDVKM. The junction had 7 bases not matched to a gene; V was cut back by 3 bases and J by 5 bases. This CDR3 contains 14 residues.

Only a few counts were recorded for this clone. The chain couples TRBV6-5 to TRBJ2-7; D is possibly TRBD2 (6 bases). The germline gives CDR1 MNHEY, CDR2 SVGAGI. The V end lost 4 bases, the J end lost 3 bases, and 10 bases lay between the germline ends. The CDR3 covers 13 residues. CDR3 residues: CASSLAVLYEQYF. As DNA, the CDR3 is TGTGCCAGCAGTTTAGCGGTACTCTACGAGCAGTACTTC.